These 13 T cell receptor beta chains share one sample of origin, sequenced in a study of T cell responses to AZD1222 COVID-19 vaccine. TCRdb keeps only in-frame clones here, not all; method: immunoSEQ multiplex PCR. The table has tens of thousands of clones, 80% to 90% seen once. The input for sequencing was peripheral blood, taken on day 0 of AZD1222 vaccination. Every receptor here comes from an adult in good health.

Only one count was recorded for this clone. The chain employs TRBV28 and TRBJ1-1; D may be TRBD1 (5 bases). The V end was cut by 3 bases, the J end by 0 bases, with 17 bases between. Germline CDR1 MDHEN, CDR2 SYDVKM. CDR3 length: 17 residues. CDR3 in amino acids: CASSLGRSPFMNTEAFF. The CDR3 DNA is TGTGCCAGCAGTTTGGGACGCTCCCCGTTCATGAACACTGAAGCTTTCTTT.

The J gene is TRBJ2-7, the V gene TRBV3-1 (or the pseudogene TRBV3-2); D is unclear. V lost 4 bases, J lost 2 bases, and 12 bases lay in between. From germline, CDR1 is LGHDT and CDR2 YNNKEL (reference sequence). The CDR3 is 14 residues long. CDR3 in DNA: TGTGCCAGCAGCCTTGGCAGGCTACCCTACGAGCAGTACTTC. Its protein is CASSLGRLPYEQYF.

To note about this clone: Relative to the germline gene, one junction end is altered; a read error may explain this. The chain links TRBV6-1 to TRBJ2-7; D might be TRBD1 (6 bases). Germline V gene data show CDR1 as MNHNS and CDR2 as SASEGT. The CDR3 sequence is 15 residues long. The DNA for the CDR3 is TGTGCCAGCATTGAATTCAGGGGCTCATCGGGGGAGCAGTACTTC. The encoded protein is CASIEFRGSSGEQYF.

The chain uses TRBV28 and TRBJ2-3; D possibly corresponds to TRBD2 (6 bases). Germline V gene lookup returns CDR1 MDHEN and CDR2 SYDVKM. Trimming stripped 1 base from V and 2 bases from J, with 16 bases between. The CDR3 length is 17 residues. In DNA form, the CDR3 reads TGTGCCAGCAGTTTATCTGGACGGAGGGATCTCACAGATACGCAGTATTTT. It yields the protein CASSLSGRRDLTDTQYF.

This rearrangement joins TRBV6-5 to TRBJ1-6, with D perhaps matching TRBD1 (6 bases). Germline assignment: CDR1 MNHEY and CDR2 SVGAGI. The CDR3 totals 14 residues. The V gene lost 6 bases and the J gene lost 10 bases, with 16 bases spanning the gap. The chain's CDR3 is CASRSQGTISPLHF. The CDR3 DNA follows: TGTGCCAGCAGGTCGCAGGGGACAATATCACCCCTCCACTTT.

The chain links TRBV4-1 to TRBJ2-2; tentative D call: TRBD1 (5 bases). The CDR3 runs to 15 residues. Per germline, CDR1 MGHRA and CDR2 YSYEKL. Trimming left V 5 bases short and J 3 bases short, with 13 bases between. The CDR3 coding sequence is TGCGCCAGCAGCTCCAGGGTATGGGACACCGGGGAGCTGTTTTTT. Translation gives CASSSRVWDTGELFF.

The chain is built from TRBV7-8 and TRBJ2-3; D not certain. Trimming stripped 5 bases from V and 0 bases from J, with 12 bases between. This CDR3 contains 15 residues. Germline V CDR1 and CDR2: SGHVS, FQNEAQ. CDR3 DNA: TGTGCCAGCAGCCCCCCCGACGAAAGCACAGATACGCAGTATTTT. It specifies CASSPPDESTDTQYF.

The chain couples TRBV5-4 to TRBJ2-5, with 7 nucleotides matching TRBD1. Germline lookup yields CDR1 SGHNT and CDR2 YYREEE (reference sequence). The CDR3 is 15 residues long. The V gene end was trimmed by 0 bases and the J gene end by 4 bases; junction bases not matched to a gene: 6. The CDR3 DNA sequence: TGTGCCAGCAGCTTGGTTACCCCAGGGGGAGAGACCCAGTACTTC. It specifies CASSLVTPGGETQYF. The complete variable domain, with remaining parts taken from reference TRBV5-4 and TRBJ2-5, reads ETGVTQSPTHLIKTRGQQVTLRCSSQSGHNTVSWYQQALGQGPQFIFQYYREEENGRGNFPPRFSGLQFPNYSSELNVNALELDDSALYLCASSLVTPGGETQYFGPGTRLLVL.

The V and J genes are TRBV5-1 and TRBJ2-7; perhaps TRBD1 as D (6 bases). CDR1 and CDR2 (germline): SGHRS, YFSETQ. The CDR3 is 16 residues long. V gave up 0 bases and J gave up 2 bases, with 15 bases separating them. The CDR3 DNA reads TGCGCCAGCAGCTTGGGGTGGACAGCTCTAACCTACGAGCAGTACTTC. It specifies CASSLGWTALTYEQYF.

V and J are TRBV28 and TRBJ2-6, with 8 bases aligning to TRBD2. The CDR3 sequence is 16 residues long. CDR1 MDHEN and CDR2 SYDVKM come from the germline V gene. V dropped 5 bases and J dropped 2; count of bases not matched to a gene: 5. CDR3 loop: CASSRYGGAGANVLTF. CDR3 nucleotide sequence: TGTGCCAGCAGTCGGTACGGGGGGGCTGGGGCCAACGTCCTGACTTTC. The full variable domain, in which reference TRBV28 and TRBJ2-6 provide the parts outside the CDR3, is DVKVTQSSRYLVKRTGEKVFLECVQDMDHENMFWYRQDPGLGLRLIYFSYDVKMKEKGDIPEGYSVSREKKERFSLILESASTNQTSMYLCASSRYGGAGANVLTFGAGSRLTVL.

This sequence joins TRBV5-5 and TRBJ2-7; D perhaps matches TRBD1 (6 bases). Germline lookup yields CDR1 SGHKS and CDR2 YYEKEE (reference sequence). Trimming cost V 5 bases and J 6 bases, with 15 bases left between them. There are 13 residues in the CDR3. The CDR3 nucleotides read TGTGCCAGCAGGCAATCAGGGGTAGCCGAGCAGTACTTC. Its translation: CASRQSGVAEQYF.

The chain joins TRBV30 to TRBJ1-4; a possible D gene is TRBD1 (6 bases). The CDR3 covers 14 residues. V gave up 3 bases and J gave up 0 bases, with 8 bases separating them. Germline loops: CDR1 GTSNPN, CDR2 SVGIG (reference sequence). The CDR3 sequence is CAWRRGATNEKLFF. In DNA form, the CDR3 reads TGTGCCTGGAGAAGGGGGGCAACTAATGAAAAACTGTTTTTT.

The chain combines TRBV11-2 with TRBJ2-1, with D possibly TRBD1 on 6 matching bases. Looked up from germline, CDR1 is SGHAT and CDR2 is FQNNGV. V was trimmed by 6 bases and J by 4 bases, leaving 10 bases between them. This CDR3 spans 13 amino acids. CDR3 DNA sequence: TGTGCCAGCAGTACAGGGCCTTACAATGAGCAGTTCTTC. It encodes CASSTGPYNEQFF.